Below, 16 T cell receptor beta chains from the same sample are listed, as sequenced in a study of early T cells in non-severe SARS-CoV-2 infection. Using its own MiXCR run on the 5' RACE reads, TCRdb lists one record per CDR3 protein. This sample carries about 110,000 distinct CDR3 sequences, around 10% of them seen once, and the ten largest clones take 2.5% to 4%. Material: whole blood. The receptors shown here come from an adult who was a healthcare worker with PCR-confirmed SARS-CoV-2 infection or an uninfected control (not recorded which).

This clonotype was recorded a few times. The junction departs from germline at one end; a sequencing error may be responsible. This rearrangement joins TRBV10-2 to TRBJ1-3; D perhaps matches TRBD1 (5 bases). The CDR3 loop spans 14 amino acids. Germline CDR1 reads WSHSY; CDR2 reads SAAADI. This CDR3 reads CATSPPQAGNTIYF. CDR3 bases: TGCGCCACCAGTCCCCCACAGGCTGGAAACACCATATATTTT.

On this clonotype: A read error is possible here, since a much larger clone lies one base away. This sequence joins TRBV10-3 and TRBJ1-2; tentatively, D is TRBD1 (6 bases). The CDR3 is 14 amino acids. Germline-derived CDR1 and CDR2 are ENHRY and SYGVKD. Trimming removed 8 bases at V and 8 bases at J, with 21 bases between. The CDR3 nucleotides are TGTGCCATCGCCACCGACAGGATCCCGGAGGGCTACACCTTC. This gives the protein CAIATDRIPEGYTF.

This clonotype was seen repeatedly, ten times or more. The chain links TRBV13 to TRBJ2-7, with TRBD1 matching 7 bases. The V segment lost 0 bases and the J segment 4 bases; nucleotides outside the gene matches: 3. The CDR3 has 14 amino acids. The germline CDR1 and CDR2 sequences are PRHDT and FYEKMQ (reference sequence). CDR3 in DNA: TGTGCCAGCAGCTTAGGGGGACAGATGTACGAGCAGTACTTC. As protein: CASSLGGQMYEQYF.

This clonotype has more than one count but fewer than ten. The chain uses TRBV7-6 and TRBJ1-2; D perhaps matches TRBD1 (6 bases). CDR3 length: 14 amino acids. V lost 5 bases and J lost 6, with 16 bases in between. Germline CDR1 reads SGHVS; CDR2 reads FNYEAQ. CDR3 DNA: TGTGCCAGCAGCGAACAGACAGGTTTTGATGGCTACACCTTC. This encodes CASSEQTGFDGYTF.

This clonotype was recorded a few times. The CDR3 DNA reads as TGTGCTAGTGGTTTGGCCCGACGGGACGGCCATGAAGCTTTCTTT. It codes for CASGLARRDGHEAFF. The chain combines TRBV12-5 with TRBJ1-1; weak D call: TRBD1 (5 bases). Germline values: CDR1 LGHNT, CDR2 FRNRAP. V was trimmed by 1 base and J by 7 bases, leaving 16 bases between them. The CDR3 has 15 residues.

Regarding this clonotype: This clone may be a read error of a much larger clone one base away. V and J are TRBV29-1 and TRBJ1-2, with no clear D. Germline CDR1 and CDR2: SQVTM and ANQGSEA. The CDR3 length is 13 residues. V shed 7 bases and J shed 6 bases, with 18 bases lying between them. CDR3: CSAAALTTNGYTF. The CDR3 DNA sequence: TGCAGCGCGGCAGCCCTTACAACTAATGGCTACACCTTC.

This clonotype was observed a handful of times. This chain uses TRBV7-9 with TRBJ1-1; D ambiguous. V lost 4 bases and J lost 2, with 8 bases in between. The V gene's germline CDR1 is SEHNR and CDR2 FQNEAQ (reference sequence). The CDR3 extends over 13 amino acids. This chain's CDR3 is CASSSQPNTEAFF. The CDR3 DNA reads as TGTGCCAGCAGCTCACAGCCTAACACTGAAGCTTTCTTT.

In this sample, this clonotype turned up many times. V gene TRBV7-3 combines with J gene TRBJ1-6; D is unresolved. Trimming pared 0 bases from V and 8 bases from J, leaving 5 bases between. The CDR3 is 13 residues long. Per the germline V gene, CDR1 is SGHTA and CDR2 is FQGTGA. This CDR3 is CASSLTQYSPLHF. The CDR3 region has the DNA TGTGCCAGCAGCTTAACCCAGTATTCACCCCTCCACTTT.

This clonotype was seen at least ten times. J is TRBJ2-7 and V is TRBV6-5; D is unresolved. Germline assignment: CDR1 MNHEY and CDR2 SVGAGI. The CDR3 totals 15 residues. The germline V and J ends were trimmed by 0 bases and 0 bases, with 9 bases remaining between them. CDR3 sequence reads: CASSYSGRTSYEQYF. The CDR3 nucleotides read TGTGCCAGCAGTTACTCCGGACGGACCTCCTACGAGCAGTACTTC.

This clonotype was seen a few times. J is TRBJ2-1 and V is TRBV4-2; weak D call: TRBD2 (5 bases). Trimming took 0 bases from V and 0 from J, leaving 15 bases between them. Per the germline V gene, CDR1 is LGHNA and CDR2 is YNFKEQ. The CDR3 runs 18 residues. The CDR3 loop reads CASSQDPVVGVSYNEQFF. In nucleotides, the CDR3 is TGTGCCAGCAGCCAAGATCCTGTGGTCGGGGTCTCCTACAATGAGCAGTTCTTC.

The J gene is TRBJ2-1, the V gene TRBV10-3; D might be TRBD1 (6 bases). V gave up 9 bases and J gave up 8 bases, with 20 bases separating them. This CDR3 has 14 residues. CDR1 and CDR2 (germline): ENHRY, SYGVKD. CDR3 DNA sequence: TGTGCCATTAAGGACAGCTTAGTCGGCGATGAGCAGTTCTTC. Its translation: CAIKDSLVGDEQFF.

As regards this clonotype: Since a much larger clone is just one base distant, this may be a read error. The chain joins TRBV14 to TRBJ2-7, with 8 positions matching TRBD2. The germline CDR1 and CDR2 sequences are SGHDN and FVKESK. The CDR3 length is 14 residues. DNA of the CDR3: TGTGCCATCAGCCAAGCGGGGGCGGGCTACGAGCAGTACTTC. Encoded protein: CAISQAGAGYEQYF.

This chain joins TRBV4-1 and TRBJ2-1, with 8 bases lining up with TRBD2. Losses at the gene ends were 1 base for V and 6 bases for J; bases not matched to a gene: 11. This CDR3 region has 17 residues. The V gene's germline CDR1 is MGHRA and CDR2 YSYEKL. The CDR3 here is CASSQVMTGGPLNEQFF. The DNA for the CDR3 is TGCGCCAGCAGCCAAGTAATGACGGGGGGGCCTCTCAATGAGCAGTTCTTC.

This clonotype appeared many times. This chain uses TRBV20-1 with TRBJ1-6; D not resolved. Trimming cost V 0 bases and J 9 bases, with 12 bases left between them. The CDR3 loop spans 14 amino acids. The germline V gene encodes CDR1 DFQATT and CDR2 SNEGSKA (reference sequence). CDR3 coding DNA: TGCAGTGCTAGAGATCATGTCCCCCCTTCACCCCTCCACTTT. This translates into CSARDHVPPSPLHF.

The chain joins TRBV28 to TRBJ2-7, with TRBD1 matching 7 bases. The CDR3 length is 14 residues. In germline, CDR1 is MDHEN, CDR2 SYDVKM. Germline trimming cut 5 bases from V and 3 bases from J; bases unmatched to any gene: 7. CDR3 DNA sequence: TGTGCCAGCAGTACGGGACAGTCGATCTACGAGCAGTACTTC. Protein sequence: CASSTGQSIYEQYF.

A few counts support this clonotype. The chain is built from TRBV10-3 and TRBJ2-1, with D uncertain. Between the trimmed V and J ends, which lost 6 bases and 12 bases, there was a span of 18 bases. This CDR3 spans 13 amino acids. Germline-derived CDR1 and CDR2 are ENHRY and SYGVKD. The DNA of the CDR3 is TGTGCCATCAGCGACCTTCCAGAGGCCGGGCAGTTCTTC. The encoded protein is CAISDLPEAGQFF.